Sequencing of this TCR beta chain was carried out in a study of T cell clusters in autoimmune cytopenias. Across the study: The median distinct TRB clonotype count was about 2,000 per sample, from a median around 50,000 reads. General study findings and limits: Physiological T cell clusters of healthy donors were apparently absent in primary autoimmune cytopenia patients. Compared with active autoimmune hepatitis patients, healthy donors showed 2.5 to 3-fold more exclusive TRB clusters.

The germline V gene encodes CDR1 MNHEY and CDR2 SVGAGI. The CDR3 has 15 residues. TRB rearrangements were amplified by touch-down multiplex PCR with mixed TRB-A/B primers. No DNA is given; TCRdb re-called the multiplex PCR reads and lists each CDR3 protein once. This sample contains around 10,000 distinct CDR3 sequences. This clonotype is identified as medium-sized (0.01 to 0.1%) from frequency. Antigen: not known. Each sample's input was roughly 270 ng genomic DNA, some 40,000 genome equivalents. This chain uses TRBV6-5 with TRBJ2-1; the D call of TRBD1 rests on TCRdb alone, since no DNA is present to check it. The origin of this receptor is a human donor with an autoimmune cytopenia or autoimmune hepatitis (not recorded which). Sequencing input: peripheral blood. CDR3 in amino acids: CASSYSGGPYNEQFF.